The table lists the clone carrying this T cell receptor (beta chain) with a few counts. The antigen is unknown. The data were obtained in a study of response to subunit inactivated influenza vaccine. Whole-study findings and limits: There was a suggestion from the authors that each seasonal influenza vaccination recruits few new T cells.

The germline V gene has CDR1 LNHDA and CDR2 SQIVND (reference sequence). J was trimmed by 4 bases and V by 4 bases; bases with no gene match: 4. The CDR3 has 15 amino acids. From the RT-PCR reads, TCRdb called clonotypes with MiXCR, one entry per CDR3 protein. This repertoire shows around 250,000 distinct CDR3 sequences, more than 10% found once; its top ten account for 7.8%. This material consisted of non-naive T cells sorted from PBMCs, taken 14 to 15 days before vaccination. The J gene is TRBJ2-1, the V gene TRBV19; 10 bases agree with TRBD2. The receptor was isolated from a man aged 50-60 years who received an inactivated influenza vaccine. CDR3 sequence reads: CASSTVAGGYNEQFF. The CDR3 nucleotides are TGTGCCAGTAGTACGGTAGCGGGGGGTTACAATGAGCAGTTCTTC.